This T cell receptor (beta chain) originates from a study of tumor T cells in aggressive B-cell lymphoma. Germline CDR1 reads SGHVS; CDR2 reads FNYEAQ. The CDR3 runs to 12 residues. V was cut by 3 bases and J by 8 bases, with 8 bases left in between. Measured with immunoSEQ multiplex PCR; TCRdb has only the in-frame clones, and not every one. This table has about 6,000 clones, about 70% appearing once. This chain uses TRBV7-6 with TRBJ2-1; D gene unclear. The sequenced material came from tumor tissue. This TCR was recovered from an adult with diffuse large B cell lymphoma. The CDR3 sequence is CASSFGEDEQFF. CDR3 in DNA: TGTGCCAGCAGCTTTGGTGAGGATGAGCAGTTCTTC.